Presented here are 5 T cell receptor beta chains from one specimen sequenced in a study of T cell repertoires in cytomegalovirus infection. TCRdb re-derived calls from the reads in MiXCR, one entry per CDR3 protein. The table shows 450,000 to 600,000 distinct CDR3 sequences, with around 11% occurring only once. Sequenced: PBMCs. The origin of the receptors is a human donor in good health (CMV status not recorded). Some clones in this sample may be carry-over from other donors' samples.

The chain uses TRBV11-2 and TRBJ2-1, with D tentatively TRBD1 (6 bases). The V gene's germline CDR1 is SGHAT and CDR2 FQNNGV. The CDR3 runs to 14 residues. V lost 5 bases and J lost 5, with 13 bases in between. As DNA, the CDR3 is TGTGCCAGCAGCCAGACGGACAGAGACAATGAGCAGTTCTTC. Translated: CASSQTDRDNEQFF.

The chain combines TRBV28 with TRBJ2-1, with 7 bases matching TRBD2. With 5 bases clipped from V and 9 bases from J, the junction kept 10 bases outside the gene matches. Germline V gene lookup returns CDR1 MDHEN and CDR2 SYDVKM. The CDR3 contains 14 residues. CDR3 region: CASSSLLAWVEQFF. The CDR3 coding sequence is TGTGCCAGCAGTAGCCTACTAGCGTGGGTTGAGCAGTTCTTC.

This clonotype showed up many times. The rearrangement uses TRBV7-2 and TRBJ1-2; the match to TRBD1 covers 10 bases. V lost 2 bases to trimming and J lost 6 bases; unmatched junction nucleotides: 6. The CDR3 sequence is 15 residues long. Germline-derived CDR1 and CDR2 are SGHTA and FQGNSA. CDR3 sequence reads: CASSLRLGQGNGYTF. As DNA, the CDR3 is TGTGCCAGCAGCTTAAGGTTGGGACAGGGGAATGGCTACACCTTC.

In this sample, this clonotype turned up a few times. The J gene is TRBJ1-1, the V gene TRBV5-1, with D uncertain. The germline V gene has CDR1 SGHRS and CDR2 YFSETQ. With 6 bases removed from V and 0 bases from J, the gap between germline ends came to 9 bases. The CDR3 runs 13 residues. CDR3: CASKEQMNTEAFF. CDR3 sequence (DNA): TGCGCCAGCAAGGAACAAATGAACACTGAAGCTTTCTTT.

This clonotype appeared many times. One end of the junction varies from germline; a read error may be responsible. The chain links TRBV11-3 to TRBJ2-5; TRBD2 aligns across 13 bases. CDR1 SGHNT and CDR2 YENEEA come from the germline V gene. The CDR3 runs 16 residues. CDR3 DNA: TGTGCCAGCAGCCCTGGACTAGCGGGGGCCGAAGATACCCAGTACTTC. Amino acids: CASSPGLAGAEDTQYF.